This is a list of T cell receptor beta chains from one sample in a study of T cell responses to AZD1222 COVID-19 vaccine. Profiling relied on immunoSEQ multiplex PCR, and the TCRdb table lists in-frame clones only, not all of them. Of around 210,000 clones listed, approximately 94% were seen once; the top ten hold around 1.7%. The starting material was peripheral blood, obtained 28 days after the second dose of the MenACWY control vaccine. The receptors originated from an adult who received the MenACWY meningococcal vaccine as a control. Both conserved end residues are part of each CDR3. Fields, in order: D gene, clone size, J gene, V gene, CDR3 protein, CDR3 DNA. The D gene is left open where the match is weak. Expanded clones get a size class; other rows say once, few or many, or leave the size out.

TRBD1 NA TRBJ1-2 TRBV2 CASSRDRGIANYGYTF TGTGCCAGCAGTAGGGACAGGGGGATAGCTAACTATGGCTACACCTTC
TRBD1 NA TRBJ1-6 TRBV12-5 CASGLAQGQRHNSPLHF TGTGCTAGTGGTTTGGCCCAGGGACAGCGCCATAATTCACCCCTCCACTTT
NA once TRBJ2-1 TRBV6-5 CASSRGGHRTDEQFF TGTGCCAGCAGCCGAGGGGGACACCGAACCGATGAGCAGTTCTTC
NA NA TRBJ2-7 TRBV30 CAWRAPGEQYF TGTGCCTGGAGGGCCCCCGGCGAGCAGTACTTC
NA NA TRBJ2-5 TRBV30 CAWRRVEGKETQYF TGTGCCTGGAGGAGGGTTGAGGGGAAAGAGACCCAGTACTTC
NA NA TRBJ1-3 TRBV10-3 CAISVPNSGNTIYF TGTGCCATCAGTGTCCCTAACTCTGGAAACACCATATATTTT
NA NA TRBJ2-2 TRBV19 CASSMFGNTGELFF TGTGCCAGTAGTATGTTTGGGAACACCGGGGAGCTGTTTTTT
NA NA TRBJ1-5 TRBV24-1 CATSDLGDIYSNQPQHF TGTGCCACCAGTGATTTAGGGGACATTTATAGCAATCAGCCCCAGCATTTT
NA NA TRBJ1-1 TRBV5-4 CASRLGTANTEAFF TGTGCCAGCAGACTCGGGACTGCGAACACTGAAGCTTTCTTT
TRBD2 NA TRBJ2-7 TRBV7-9 CASSPSLAGNYEQYF TGTGCCAGCAGCCCCTCATTAGCGGGGAACTACGAGCAGTACTTC
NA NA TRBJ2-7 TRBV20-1 CSASASYEQYF TGCAGTGCTAGCGCTAGCTACGAGCAGTACTTC
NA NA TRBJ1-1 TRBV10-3 CATNWGTTDTEAFF TGTGCCACGAACTGGGGGACAACGGACACTGAAGCTTTCTTT
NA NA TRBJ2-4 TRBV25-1 CASSESHRVEAKNIQYF TGTGCCAGCAGTGAATCTCACAGGGTAGAAGCCAAAAACATTCAGTACTTC
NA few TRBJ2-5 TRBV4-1 CASSQGGETQYF TGCGCCAGCAGCCAAGGGGGGGAGACCCAGTACTTC
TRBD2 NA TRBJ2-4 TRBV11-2 CASGTSGTGENIQYF TGTGCCAGCGGGACTAGCGGGACAGGTGAAAACATTCAGTACTTC
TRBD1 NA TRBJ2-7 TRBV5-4 CASSSGQGGYEQYF TGTGCCAGCAGCTCGGGACAGGGTGGCTACGAGCAGTACTTC
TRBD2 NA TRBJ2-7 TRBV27 CASRQRGGTHEQYF TGTGCCAGCAGACAGCGGGGGGGTACCCACGAGCAGTACTTC
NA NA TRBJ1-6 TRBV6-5 CASTPGGRYNSPLHF TGTGCCAGCACGCCGGGGGGACGGTATAATTCACCCCTCCACTTT
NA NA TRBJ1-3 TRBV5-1 CASSLKTGTGNTIYF TGCGCCAGCAGCCTAAAAACAGGGACTGGAAACACCATATATTTT
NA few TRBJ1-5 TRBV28 CASSPNDRPNQPQHF TGTGCCAGCAGTCCAAACGACAGACCCAATCAGCCCCAGCATTTT
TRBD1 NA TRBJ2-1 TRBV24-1 CATSTGGPYNEQFF TGTGCCACCTCGACAGGGGGCCCCTACAATGAGCAGTTCTTC
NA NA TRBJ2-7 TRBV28 CASSSPTVRVDEQYF TGTGCCAGCAGTTCCCCCACGGTTAGGGTCGACGAGCAGTACTTC
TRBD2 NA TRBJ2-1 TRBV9 CASSVGISGSANEQFF TGTGCCAGCAGCGTAGGCATTAGCGGGAGCGCTAATGAGCAGTTCTTC
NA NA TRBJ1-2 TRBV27 CASSSTGNYGYTF TGTGCCAGCAGTTCTACAGGGAACTATGGCTACACCTTC
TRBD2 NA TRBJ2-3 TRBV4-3 CASSQASSGRNARTDTQYF TGCGCCAGCAGCCAAGCTTCTAGCGGGAGAAACGCCCGCACAGATACGCAGTATTTT
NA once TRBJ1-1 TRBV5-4 CASSGYGVWNTEAFF TGTGCCAGCAGCGGGTACGGGGTTTGGAACACTGAAGCTTTCTTT
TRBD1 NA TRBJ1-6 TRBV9 CASSATGLGSPLHF TGTGCCAGCAGCGCGACAGGGTTGGGATCACCCCTCCACTTT
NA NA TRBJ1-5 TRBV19 CASSLGLAQPQHF TGTGCCAGTAGTCTAGGGCTCGCTCAGCCCCAGCATTTT
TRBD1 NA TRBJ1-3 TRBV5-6 CASSFPTGVGNTIYF TGTGCCAGCAGCTTCCCAACAGGGGTCGGAAACACCATATATTTT
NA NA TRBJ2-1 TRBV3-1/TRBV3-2 CASSQGVWGNEQFF TGTGCCAGCAGCCAAGGAGTATGGGGGAATGAGCAGTTCTTC
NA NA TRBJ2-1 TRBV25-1 CASSGVGLYNEQFF TGTGCCAGCAGTGGGGTAGGTCTATACAATGAGCAGTTCTTC
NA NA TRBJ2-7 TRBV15 CATSRAPRGRSSYEQYF TGTGCCACCAGCAGAGCGCCCCGGGGCAGGAGCTCCTACGAGCAGTACTTC
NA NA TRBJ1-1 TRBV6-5 CASSYLGQGTEAFF TGTGCCAGCAGTTATTTGGGGCAGGGCACTGAAGCTTTCTTT
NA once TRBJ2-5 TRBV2 CASSESQETQYF TGTGCCAGCAGTGAAAGCCAAGAGACCCAGTACTTC
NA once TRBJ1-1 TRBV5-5 CASSPDLIEAFF TGTGCCAGCAGTCCGGACTTAATTGAAGCTTTCTTT
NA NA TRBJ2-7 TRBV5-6 CASSFNPSVDGLFEQYF TGTGCCAGCAGCTTTAACCCCTCGGTGGATGGTTTGTTCGAGCAGTACTTC
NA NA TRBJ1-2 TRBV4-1 CASSLGRGYGYTF TGCGCCAGCAGCCTAGGTCGGGGCTATGGCTACACCTTC
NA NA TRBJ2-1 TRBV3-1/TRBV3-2 CASSGLTTISNNEQFF TGTGCCAGCAGCGGTTTAACCACAATCTCGAACAATGAGCAGTTCTTC
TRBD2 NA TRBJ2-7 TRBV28 CASHWEGGYEQYF TGTGCCAGCCACTGGGAGGGCGGGTACGAGCAGTACTTC
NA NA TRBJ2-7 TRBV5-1 CASSGRPGRSSYEQYF TGCGCCAGCAGCGGAAGACCGGGACGGAGCTCCTACGAGCAGTACTTC
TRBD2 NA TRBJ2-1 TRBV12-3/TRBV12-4 CASSSHTGGEQFF TGTGCCAGCAGTTCTCACACCGGGGGGGAGCAGTTCTTC
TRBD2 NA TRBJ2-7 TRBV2 CASSERPLAGGPLYF TGTGCCAGCAGTGAACGGCCACTAGCGGGAGGGCCCCTGTACTTC
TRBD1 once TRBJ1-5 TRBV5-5 CASSVRDRGNQPQHF TGTGCCAGCAGCGTGAGGGACAGGGGGAATCAGCCCCAGCATTTT
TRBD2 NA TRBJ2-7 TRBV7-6 CASSLGTLAGGLYEQYF TGTGCCAGCAGCTTAGGCACCTTAGCGGGGGGATTATACGAGCAGTACTTC
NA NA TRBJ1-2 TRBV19 CASTGATYGYTF TGTGCCAGTACCGGCGCCACCTATGGCTACACCTTC
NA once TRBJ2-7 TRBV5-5 CASSRGYATSYEQYF TGTGCCAGCAGCAGGGGGTACGCCACATCCTACGAGCAGTACTTC
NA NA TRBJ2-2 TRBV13 CASSMRSDRGTNTGELFF TGTGCCAGCAGCATGAGGTCGGATAGGGGGACGAACACCGGGGAGCTGTTTTTT
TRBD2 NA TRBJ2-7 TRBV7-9 CASSLVAPSGAYEQYF TGTGCCAGCAGCTTAGTTGCGCCTAGCGGGGCCTACGAGCAGTACTTC
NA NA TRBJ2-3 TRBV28 CASSLTTTDTQYF TGTGCCAGCAGTTTAACGACCACAGATACGCAGTATTTT
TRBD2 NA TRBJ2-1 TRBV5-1 CASSLSGGGLYNEQFF TGCGCCAGCAGCTTGTCGGGCGGGGGGTTATACAATGAGCAGTTCTTC
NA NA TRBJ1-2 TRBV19 CASSSRGTATNYGYTF TGTGCCAGTAGTTCCCGGGGAACAGCCACTAACTATGGCTACACCTTC
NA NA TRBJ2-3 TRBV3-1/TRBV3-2 CASSQGGSTDTQYF TGTGCCAGCAGCCAAGGCGGGAGCACAGATACGCAGTATTTT
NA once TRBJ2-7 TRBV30 CAWAGLESYEQYF TGTGCCTGGGCGGGACTGGAAAGCTACGAGCAGTACTTC
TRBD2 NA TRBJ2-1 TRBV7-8 CASSQPGRLAGNNEQFF TGTGCCAGCAGTCAACCCGGCCGACTAGCGGGGAACAATGAGCAGTTCTTC